Listed below are T cell receptor beta chains from one sample, sequenced in a study of PD-L1 blockade in urothelial cancer. TCRdb's copy holds only in-frame clones and misses some; the assay was immunoSEQ multiplex PCR. The sample holds over 45,000 clones, more than 70% seen once. Sequenced here: PBMCs, sampled around atezolizumab (anti-PD-L1) treatment. The receptor set was obtained from a man aged 55-75 years with urothelial cancer. The conserved cysteine and the conserved F or W are not part of the CDR3 here. The order of the fields is V gene, CDR3 length, D gene, CDR3 protein. The D gene is left open where the match is weak.

v_gene: TRBV10-3; len: 12; d_gene: TRBD1; CDR3aa: AINNRGGTGELF
v_gene: TRBV7-2; len: 11; d_gene: -; CDR3aa: ASSSRDDEKLF
v_gene: TRBV5-1; len: 13; d_gene: TRBD1; CDR3aa: ASSLSTGFNQPQH
v_gene: TRBV27; len: 12; d_gene: -; CDR3aa: ASSVSAGTTEQY
v_gene: TRBV30; len: 12; d_gene: -; CDR3aa: AWNTATSGNTIY
v_gene: TRBV6-5; len: 13; d_gene: -; CDR3aa: ASSYSAGMGQPQH
v_gene: TRBV27; len: 12; d_gene: -; CDR3aa: ASSFAGSYNEQF
v_gene: TRBV6-1; len: 13; d_gene: -; CDR3aa: ASSEGVSRGYEQY
v_gene: TRBV5-4; len: 11; d_gene: TRBD1; CDR3aa: ASSENRGAEAF
v_gene: TRBV6-1; len: 11; d_gene: -; CDR3aa: ASRAGVNTEAF
v_gene: TRBV2; len: 12; d_gene: -; CDR3aa: ASRQVLGNTEAF
v_gene: TRBV30; len: 12; d_gene: TRBD1; CDR3aa: AWGTGTGKLPLH
v_gene: TRBV4-1; len: 15; d_gene: TRBD1; CDR3aa: ASSPPGTDYSNQPQH
v_gene: TRBV2; len: 10; d_gene: -; CDR3aa: AGGALGKGYT
v_gene: TRBV18; len: 14; d_gene: TRBD2; CDR3aa: ASSRAAASGPNEQY
v_gene: TRBV10-2; len: 13; d_gene: -; CDR3aa: ASSESTVSASGYT
v_gene: TRBV5-1; len: 11; d_gene: TRBD1; CDR3aa: ASSAQGQETQY
v_gene: TRBV7-6; len: 15; d_gene: TRBD2; CDR3aa: ASSLWGASGGQETQY
v_gene: TRBV4-2; len: 14; d_gene: TRBD1; CDR3aa: ASSQDVGTGRDEQY
v_gene: TRBV27; len: 12; d_gene: -; CDR3aa: ASSTLQGFYGYT
v_gene: TRBV30; len: 11; d_gene: TRBD1; CDR3aa: AWKLTGSSGYT
v_gene: TRBV27; len: 8; d_gene: -; CDR3aa: ASRETGPF
v_gene: TRBV10-2; len: 11; d_gene: -; CDR3aa: ASSEGLQETQY
v_gene: TRBV9; len: 12; d_gene: -; CDR3aa: ASNRGSSYNEQF
v_gene: TRBV18; len: 11; d_gene: TRBD1; CDR3aa: ASSPGDRGVLT
v_gene: TRBV30; len: 12; d_gene: -; CDR3aa: AWSREQSLGPQH
v_gene: TRBV13; len: 11; d_gene: TRBD2; CDR3aa: ASSQAGVETQY
v_gene: TRBV4-3; len: 13; d_gene: -; CDR3aa: ASSQGTPVGEKLF
v_gene: TRBV2; len: 15; d_gene: TRBD2; CDR3aa: ASRTGLAGGFNNEQF
v_gene: TRBV7-2; len: 11; d_gene: TRBD1; CDR3aa: ASSWTGVRELF
v_gene: TRBV2; len: 13; d_gene: -; CDR3aa: ASGGQSSGTDTQY
v_gene: TRBV12-5; len: 11; d_gene: -; CDR3aa: ASGARSDNEQF
v_gene: TRBV5-1; len: 13; d_gene: -; CDR3aa: ASSLAGDKRETQY
v_gene: TRBV19; len: 10; d_gene: TRBD1; CDR3aa: ASRGGSQPQH
v_gene: TRBV5-1; len: 13; d_gene: -; CDR3aa: ASSLARGQPDTQY
v_gene: TRBV29-1; len: 14; d_gene: TRBD1; CDR3aa: SVDLGQGVVGEKLF
v_gene: TRBV7-9; len: 12; d_gene: TRBD1; CDR3aa: ASSGVGQGTIQY
v_gene: TRBV2; len: 13; d_gene: TRBD1; CDR3aa: ASRGQGRNTGELF
v_gene: TRBV5-4; len: 17; d_gene: TRBD2; CDR3aa: ASSPGLAGVGSGANVLT
v_gene: TRBV5-6; len: 11; d_gene: TRBD2; CDR3aa: ASSKTSRETQY
v_gene: TRBV2; len: 12; d_gene: -; CDR3aa: ASSVAGSNQPQH
v_gene: TRBV19; len: 14; d_gene: TRBD2; CDR3aa: ATRYRGGSGANVLT
v_gene: TRBV19; len: 13; d_gene: -; CDR3aa: ASSLQSGRTDTQY
v_gene: TRBV10-3; len: 13; d_gene: TRBD2; CDR3aa: AISSGLATSYEQY
v_gene: TRBV15; len: 16; d_gene: TRBD2; CDR3aa: ATDAPPGKSSGTNEQF
v_gene: TRBV5-6; len: 14; d_gene: TRBD1; CDR3aa: ASSLSGTGTTETQY
v_gene: TRBV7-3; len: 14; d_gene: -; CDR3aa: ASSPLPGSSYNEQF
v_gene: TRBV30; len: 12; d_gene: -; CDR3aa: AWSPGYSTDTQY
v_gene: TRBV9; len: 10; d_gene: TRBD1; CDR3aa: ASRGDRYAVS
v_gene: TRBV5-4; len: 16; d_gene: TRBD2; CDR3aa: ASSPGPGLAGGHNEQF
v_gene: TRBV2; len: 12; d_gene: -; CDR3aa: ASSEQGTLSPLH
v_gene: TRBV27; len: 16; d_gene: -; CDR3aa: ASSALGGQNLAKNIQY
v_gene: TRBV27; len: 13; d_gene: TRBD1; CDR3aa: ASKNDRGLAETQY
v_gene: TRBV27; len: 14; d_gene: -; CDR3aa: ASSLRRIRDYTEAF
v_gene: TRBV4-2; len: 13; d_gene: -; CDR3aa: ASSQESSYNSPLH
v_gene: TRBV11-1; len: 13; d_gene: TRBD2; CDR3aa: ASSLEGLAVYEQY
v_gene: TRBV11-3; len: 14; d_gene: TRBD2; CDR3aa: ASSLAGGPHTGELF
v_gene: TRBV11-1; len: 12; d_gene: -; CDR3aa: ASSPWASSYEQY
v_gene: TRBV2; len: 11; d_gene: TRBD1; CDR3aa: ASKMGQNYGYT